This TCR beta chain is drawn from a study of T cell repertoires in cytomegalovirus infection (dated by TCRdb to about 2019). For the study in its entirety: Recently identified HLA-C-restricted CMV epitopes, whose presentation resists viral immunomodulation, were targeted by peptide stimulations together with well-studied HLA-B-restricted epitopes. The HLA type of each donor mattered for the analysis, because public TCR beta signatures pointed to carriage of CMV infection along with the matching HLA type. Results and caveats for the whole study, not just this receptor: Cumulative frequency of public TCR beta family members discriminated carriers of CMV infection plus the relevant HLA type in this cohort and an independent approximately 370-donor cohort. The ex vivo response was dominated by HLA-C-restricted CMV-specific TCR beta clonotypes, and the single most frequent clonotype in two of eight donors was supplied by these HLA-C-restricted clonotypes.

V is reduced by 0 bases and J by 2 bases, leaving a spacing of 5 bases between them. The germline V gene provides CDR1 SGHTA and CDR2 FQGNSA. The CDR3 measures 13 amino acids from cysteine to valine. Only the CDR3 part of the read is kept: 39 bases, read in frame from the first base. Sequencing was performed on an Illumina HiSeq 1500. TCRdb itself trimmed the public reads at Q25 with fastp, ran MiXCR and retained productive beta chains. Entries are consolidated by CDR3 protein sequence, retaining the most common genes and DNA. For this sample there are roughly 990,000 distinct CDR3 sequences; around a third appear just once. Around 15% of the sample comes from the top ten. In regard to this clonotype: This receptor's antigen is unknown. No much larger clone is present one base from it, and per-base qualities are unavailable.

The sample's treatment or condition label, decoded: in vitro stimulation with specific CMV peptide epitopes to enrich CMV-specific T cells. The chain employs TRBV7-2 and TRBJ2-7; the D gene is not confidently resolved. The sequencing here drew on cultured CD8+ T cells from PBMCs, taken from culture after CMV antigen stimulation. The sequence came from a human donor in good health (CMV status not recorded). Some clones in this sample may be carry-over from other donors' samples. CDR3 sequence: CASSLADTYEQYV. The DNA sequence is as follows: TGTGCCAGCAGCTTAGCCGACACCTACGAGCAGTACGTC.